Below, one T cell receptor beta chain is given with its context. Its antigen is not identified. The entry originates in a study of Ad26.COV2.S vaccination and SARS-CoV-2 variants. Whole-study findings and limits: Quantification of TCR breadth and depth may have yielded underestimates of total T cell responses. People who got the vaccine or the placebo had similar non-spike TCR breadth. Reportedly, spike-specific CD8+ and CD4+ T cell responses achieved substantial breadth once vaccination had taken place. Vaccine recipients showed a spike-specific TCR breadth that was higher than in placebo recipients.

Libraries were prepared by immunoSEQ multiplex PCR; TCRdb keeps only in-frame clonotypes and omits some of them. The sample lists roughly 380,000 clones, 90% to 95% occurring once. V lost 1 base and J lost 7, with 11 bases in between. Germline V CDR1 and CDR2: KGHSH, LQKENI. This CDR3 region has 14 residues. The rearrangement joins TRBV18 to TRBJ2-1; tentative D call: TRBD1 (5 bases). The sequence derives from a human donor who had recovered from COVID-19. Sequences were derived from peripheral blood, sampled after recovery from COVID-19. The CDR3 DNA is TGTGCCAGCTCACCACGGGTAGACAGTAATGAGCAGTTCTTC. Residues: CASSPRVDSNEQFF.